A selection of T cell receptor beta chains follows, all from one sample in a study of T cell responses to AZD1222 COVID-19 vaccine. The repertoire was sequenced with immunoSEQ multiplex PCR; TCRdb's copy has only in-frame clones and lacks some. This table holds around 100,000 clones, 70% to 90% found once. Specimen: peripheral blood, collected on day 0 of AZD1222 vaccination. Every receptor here comes from an adult in good health. The CDR3 runs from the conserved cysteine through the conserved F or W. D genes are given only for firm matches. Not every row has a clone size; where given, it reads once, few, many or a size class.

J gene: TRBJ1-5; clone size: once; D gene: TRBD1; V gene: TRBV3-1/TRBV3-2; CDR3 length: 16; CDR3 DNA: TGTGCCAGCAGCCAGACCCCGGGACAGGGACATCAGCCCCAGCATTTT; CDR3 protein: CASSQTPGQGHQPQHF
J gene: TRBJ1-4; clone size: few; D gene: -; V gene: TRBV28; CDR3 length: 14; CDR3 DNA: TGTGCCAGCAGTTCGGGCAGGACAATTGAAAAACTGTTTTTT; CDR3 protein: CASSSGRTIEKLFF
J gene: TRBJ2-7; clone size: -; D gene: TRBD2; V gene: TRBV11-1; CDR3 length: 15; CDR3 DNA: TGTGCCAGCAGCCCCTCGCGGGAGACTTCCTACGAGCAGTACTTC; CDR3 protein: CASSPSRETSYEQYF
J gene: TRBJ1-2; clone size: -; D gene: TRBD1; V gene: TRBV9; CDR3 length: 13; CDR3 DNA: TGTGCCAGCAGCCCGGGGACAGGGTACGGCTACACCTTC; CDR3 protein: CASSPGTGYGYTF
J gene: TRBJ1-4; clone size: -; D gene: -; V gene: TRBV19; CDR3 length: 15; CDR3 DNA: TGTGCCAGTAGTGGGCAGGGCTATATGGAAGAAAAACTGTTTTTT; CDR3 protein: CASSGQGYMEEKLFF
J gene: TRBJ2-7; clone size: once; D gene: TRBD2; V gene: TRBV15; CDR3 length: 13; CDR3 DNA: TGTGCCACCGGCTCGGGGGGATCGTACGAGCAGTACTTC; CDR3 protein: CATGSGGSYEQYF
J gene: TRBJ2-3; clone size: -; D gene: -; V gene: TRBV27; CDR3 length: 15; CDR3 DNA: TGTGCCAGCAGTTTACAGACTACCCGGACAGATACGCAGTATTTT; CDR3 protein: CASSLQTTRTDTQYF
J gene: TRBJ1-4; clone size: once; D gene: -; V gene: TRBV5-1; CDR3 length: 13; CDR3 DNA: TGCGCCAGCAGTAGGACAGTTAATGAAAAACTGTTTTTT; CDR3 protein: CASSRTVNEKLFF
J gene: TRBJ1-1; clone size: few; D gene: TRBD1; V gene: TRBV4-2; CDR3 length: 15; CDR3 DNA: TGTGCCAGCAGTGCTGGACAGGGGGCAAGGACTGAAGCTTTCTTT; CDR3 protein: CASSAGQGARTEAFF
J gene: TRBJ1-4; clone size: -; D gene: -; V gene: TRBV5-1; CDR3 length: 14; CDR3 DNA: TGCGCCAGCAGCTTCGGGCAGGGTGGGGAAAAACTGTTTTTT; CDR3 protein: CASSFGQGGEKLFF
J gene: TRBJ2-1; clone size: once; D gene: -; V gene: TRBV28; CDR3 length: 15; CDR3 DNA: TGTGCCAGCAGTTTATTCGGGGGAACCTACAATGAGCAGTTCTTC; CDR3 protein: CASSLFGGTYNEQFF
J gene: TRBJ2-7; clone size: -; D gene: TRBD2; V gene: TRBV3-1/TRBV3-2; CDR3 length: 13; CDR3 DNA: TGTGCCAGCAGAAGCGCGGGGGCCTACGAGCAGTACTTC; CDR3 protein: CASRSAGAYEQYF
J gene: TRBJ1-6; clone size: -; D gene: -; V gene: TRBV28; CDR3 length: 15; CDR3 DNA: TGTGCCAGCAGTCCCACCCGTACCTATAATTCACCCCTCCACTTT; CDR3 protein: CASSPTRTYNSPLHF
J gene: TRBJ1-2; clone size: -; D gene: -; V gene: TRBV7-2; CDR3 length: 14; CDR3 DNA: TGTGCCAGCAGCTTAGGAGGACTTAGCTATGGCTACACCTTC; CDR3 protein: CASSLGGLSYGYTF
J gene: TRBJ1-1; clone size: -; D gene: TRBD1; V gene: TRBV6-6; CDR3 length: 12; CDR3 DNA: TGTGCCAGCAGGACAGGGAGCACTGAAGCTTTCTTT; CDR3 protein: CASRTGSTEAFF
J gene: TRBJ2-7; clone size: -; D gene: TRBD2; V gene: TRBV7-2; CDR3 length: 15; CDR3 DNA: TGTGCCAGCAGCTTGTTAGCGGGGCCCACCTACGAGCAGTACTTC; CDR3 protein: CASSLLAGPTYEQYF
J gene: TRBJ2-3; clone size: once; D gene: -; V gene: TRBV6-6; CDR3 length: 11; CDR3 DNA: TGTGCCAGCAGTTCGACAGATACGCAGTATTTT; CDR3 protein: CASSSTDTQYF
J gene: TRBJ2-5; clone size: -; D gene: -; V gene: TRBV6-2/TRBV6-3; CDR3 length: 15; CDR3 DNA: TGTGCCAGCAGTTACTCGATCGGTGACCAAGAGACCCAGTACTTC; CDR3 protein: CASSYSIGDQETQYF
J gene: TRBJ1-3; clone size: once; D gene: -; V gene: TRBV9; CDR3 length: 16; CDR3 DNA: TGTGCCAGCAGCGTAGGGAACGGTATAAATGGAAACACCATATATTTT; CDR3 protein: CASSVGNGINGNTIYF
J gene: TRBJ2-7; clone size: few; D gene: -; V gene: TRBV5-5; CDR3 length: 14; CDR3 DNA: TGTGCCAGCAGCTTGCGGCCGGGACGCTACGAGCAGTACTTC; CDR3 protein: CASSLRPGRYEQYF
J gene: TRBJ2-1; clone size: once; D gene: TRBD1; V gene: TRBV7-8; CDR3 length: 18; CDR3 DNA: TGTGCCAGCAGCTCAACAGGGGTGAGGGCCTCCTCCTACAATGAGCAGTTCTTC; CDR3 protein: CASSSTGVRASSYNEQFF
J gene: TRBJ1-6; clone size: -; D gene: TRBD1; V gene: TRBV9; CDR3 length: 16; CDR3 DNA: TGTGCCAGCAGCGTAGGAACCACAGGGGTACGCTCACCCCTCCACTTT; CDR3 protein: CASSVGTTGVRSPLHF
J gene: TRBJ2-1; clone size: -; D gene: TRBD2; V gene: TRBV5-4; CDR3 length: 15; CDR3 DNA: TGTGCCAGCAGCTCCGCTAGCGGGAGGGGGAATGAGCAGTTCTTC; CDR3 protein: CASSSASGRGNEQFF
J gene: TRBJ2-5; clone size: -; D gene: -; V gene: TRBV7-9; CDR3 length: 14; CDR3 DNA: TGTGCCAGCAGCTCCTCGGCGGTGGTAGAGACCCAGTACTTC; CDR3 protein: CASSSSAVVETQYF
J gene: TRBJ1-3; clone size: few; D gene: -; V gene: TRBV5-6; CDR3 length: 14; CDR3 DNA: TGTGCCAGCAGCTTGGCAGGGACTGGAAACACCATATATTTT; CDR3 protein: CASSLAGTGNTIYF
J gene: TRBJ2-4; clone size: -; D gene: -; V gene: TRBV28; CDR3 length: 16; CDR3 DNA: TGTGCCAGCAGTTCAGGCGGCAGTCTAGCCAAAAACATTCAGTACTTC; CDR3 protein: CASSSGGSLAKNIQYF
J gene: TRBJ1-2; clone size: -; D gene: -; V gene: TRBV19; CDR3 length: 13; CDR3 DNA: TGTGCCAGTAGCCCAAACAGACGTGACGGCTACACCTTC; CDR3 protein: CASSPNRRDGYTF
J gene: TRBJ1-2; clone size: -; D gene: -; V gene: TRBV5-1; CDR3 length: 16; CDR3 DNA: TGCGCCAGCAGCTTGGCCCGGGACACTTGGGACTATGGCTACACCTTC; CDR3 protein: CASSLARDTWDYGYTF
J gene: TRBJ1-6; clone size: -; D gene: -; V gene: TRBV7-9; CDR3 length: 13; CDR3 DNA: TGTGCCAGCAGCCCGAGACAGAATTCACCCCTCCACTTT; CDR3 protein: CASSPRQNSPLHF
J gene: TRBJ2-5; clone size: few; D gene: TRBD2; V gene: TRBV27; CDR3 length: 13; CDR3 DNA: TGTGCCAGCGGGACGGGGGGAGGAGAGACCCAGTACTTC; CDR3 protein: CASGTGGGETQYF
J gene: TRBJ2-3; clone size: -; D gene: -; V gene: TRBV10-3; CDR3 length: 15; CDR3 DNA: TGTGCCATCAGTGCTAATACAGGGCGCGCAGATACGCAGTATTTT; CDR3 protein: CAISANTGRADTQYF
J gene: TRBJ1-1; clone size: once; D gene: TRBD1; V gene: TRBV7-2; CDR3 length: 14; CDR3 DNA: TGTGCCAGCAGCTGGGACAGAGGGAACACTGAAGCTTTCTTT; CDR3 protein: CASSWDRGNTEAFF
J gene: TRBJ1-3; clone size: few; D gene: -; V gene: TRBV9; CDR3 length: 15; CDR3 DNA: TGTGCCAGCAGCCTGAGCGGGGGATCTGGAAACACCATATATTTT; CDR3 protein: CASSLSGGSGNTIYF
J gene: TRBJ1-2; clone size: -; D gene: -; V gene: TRBV7-2; CDR3 length: 13; CDR3 DNA: TGTGCCAGCAGGGGGCCGGGACTTGTGGGCTACACCTTC; CDR3 protein: CASRGPGLVGYTF
J gene: TRBJ2-3; clone size: -; D gene: -; V gene: TRBV5-4; CDR3 length: 15; CDR3 DNA: TGTGCCAGCAGCTTCGGGACAAGCGGAGGGGATACGCAGTATTTT; CDR3 protein: CASSFGTSGGDTQYF
J gene: TRBJ1-2; clone size: -; D gene: -; V gene: TRBV6-5; CDR3 length: 15; CDR3 DNA: TGTGCCAGCAGTTACTCAGGGGGAGGGTTATATCGCTACACCTTC; CDR3 protein: CASSYSGGGLYRYTF
J gene: TRBJ2-3; clone size: -; D gene: TRBD2; V gene: TRBV9; CDR3 length: 15; CDR3 DNA: TGTGCCAGCAGCGTAGTGGCGGGAGAAACAGATACGCAGTATTTT; CDR3 protein: CASSVVAGETDTQYF
J gene: TRBJ2-7; clone size: -; D gene: TRBD2; V gene: TRBV28; CDR3 length: 13; CDR3 DNA: TGTGCCAGCAGTTTACTCGGGGAGGGATGGCAGTACTTC; CDR3 protein: CASSLLGEGWQYF
J gene: TRBJ2-6; clone size: -; D gene: TRBD2; V gene: TRBV6-2/TRBV6-3; CDR3 length: 19; CDR3 DNA: TGTGCCAGCAGCCCCCTCCTAGCGGGGGACCTCTCTGGGGCCAACGTCCTGACTTTC; CDR3 protein: CASSPLLAGDLSGANVLTF
J gene: TRBJ2-7; clone size: -; D gene: -; V gene: TRBV11-2; CDR3 length: 14; CDR3 DNA: TGTGCCAGCAGCTTAGCAGGAGCCACCTACGAGCAGTACTTC; CDR3 protein: CASSLAGATYEQYF
J gene: TRBJ2-7; clone size: -; D gene: -; V gene: TRBV9; CDR3 length: 15; CDR3 DNA: TGTGCCAGCAGCGTTTCCTTGGACGGATACTACGAGCAGTACTTC; CDR3 protein: CASSVSLDGYYEQYF
J gene: TRBJ1-5; clone size: -; D gene: TRBD1; V gene: TRBV6-6; CDR3 length: 14; CDR3 DNA: TGTGCCAGCAGTTACGAGGGGGCGCGTCAGCCCCAGCATTTT; CDR3 protein: CASSYEGARQPQHF
J gene: TRBJ2-7; clone size: -; D gene: -; V gene: TRBV5-5; CDR3 length: 14; CDR3 DNA: TGTGCCAGCAGCTTCCGCGGCAACTCCTACGAGCAGTACTTC; CDR3 protein: CASSFRGNSYEQYF
J gene: TRBJ2-7; clone size: once; D gene: -; V gene: TRBV7-3; CDR3 length: 15; CDR3 DNA: TGTGCCAGCAGCTTATCTCCGGAGAGCTCCTACGAGCAGTACTTC; CDR3 protein: CASSLSPESSYEQYF
J gene: TRBJ1-1; clone size: -; D gene: -; V gene: TRBV4-1; CDR3 length: 14; CDR3 DNA: TGCGCCAGCAGCCTAGGACAGCTGAACACTGAAGCTTTCTTT; CDR3 protein: CASSLGQLNTEAFF
J gene: TRBJ1-2; clone size: -; D gene: -; V gene: TRBV6-5; CDR3 length: 14; CDR3 DNA: TGTGCCAGCAGTTCCATTCGGGGCGGCTATGGCTACACCTTC; CDR3 protein: CASSSIRGGYGYTF
J gene: TRBJ2-7; clone size: once; D gene: -; V gene: TRBV4-2; CDR3 length: 15; CDR3 DNA: TGTGCCAGCGGCCGAAGCGGCGGAGCTGTGGACGAGCAGTACTTC; CDR3 protein: CASGRSGGAVDEQYF